The clone carrying this T cell receptor (beta chain) occurred once. The identical CDR3 is also encoded by other nucleotide sequences in the sample. V lost 7 bases, J lost 2 bases, and 5 bases lay in between. The CDR3 has 11 residues. The germline V gene has CDR1 MNHEY and CDR2 SVGAGI. The data are from a study of shared clonotypes between healthy human individuals. Naive CD8 cells, CD45RO-negative and positively selected for CCR7, excluded terminally differentiated effector memory CD45RA+ cells. Deep-level settings were used for running the assay. Genomic DNA of each subset was evenly split across several immunoSEQ plates. TCRdb's table, derived via immunoSEQ multiplex PCR, lists solely in-frame clones and lacks some. Of millions of clones in the sample, approximately 94% were seen once.

V and J are TRBV6-5 and TRBJ1-1; D not certain. Material: naive CD8+ T cells sorted from blood. The receptor was derived from a man aged 18 to 29 in good health. The CDR3 here is CASTKNTEAFF. CDR3 DNA: TGTGCCAGCACCAAAAACACTGAAGCTTTCTTT.